The subject of this entry is one TCR beta chain. Its antigen is unidentified. This CDR3 spans 12 amino acids. V was clipped by 9 bases and J by 8 bases, with 13 bases between them. The V gene's germline CDR1 is KGHDR and CDR2 SFDVKD. The data derive from a study of T cell repertoires in cytomegalovirus infection. TCRdb recomputed calls from the reads with MiXCR, one row per CDR3 protein. Of about 920,000 distinct CDR3 sequences listed, about 33% are singletons. Study-wide results and limits: CMV-specific TCR beta clonotypes restricted by HLA-C were the ones dominating the ex vivo response.

This TCR was recovered from a human donor in good health (CMV status not recorded). Some clones in this sample may be carry-over from other donors' samples. The sample here was cultured CD8+ T cells from PBMCs, taken from culture after CMV antigen stimulation. The V gene is TRBV24-1, the J gene TRBJ2-1, with D possibly being TRBD1 or TRBD2 (5 bases each). DNA of the CDR3: TGTGCCACCGCCACGGGGCGAGATGAGCAGTTCTTC. It encodes CATATGRDEQFF.